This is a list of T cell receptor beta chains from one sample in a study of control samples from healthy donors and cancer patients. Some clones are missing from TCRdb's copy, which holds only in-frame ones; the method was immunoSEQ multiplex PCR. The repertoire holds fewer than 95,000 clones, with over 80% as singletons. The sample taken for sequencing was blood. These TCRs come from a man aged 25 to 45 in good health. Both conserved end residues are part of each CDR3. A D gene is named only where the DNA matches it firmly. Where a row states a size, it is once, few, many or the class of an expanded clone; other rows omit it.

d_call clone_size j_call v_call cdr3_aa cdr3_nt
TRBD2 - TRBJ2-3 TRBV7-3 CASSLKGTSGGQRDTQYF TGTGCCAGCAGCTTAAAGGGGACTAGCGGGGGGCAAAGAGATACGCAGTATTTT
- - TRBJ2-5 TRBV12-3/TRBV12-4 CASSLVQGGTQYF TGTGCCAGCAGTTTAGTCCAGGGCGGGACCCAGTACTTC
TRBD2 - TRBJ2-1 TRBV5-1 CASSRGGEVYNEQFF TGCGCCAGCAGCCGGGGAGGGGAAGTTTACAATGAGCAGTTCTTC
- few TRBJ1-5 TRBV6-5 CASSPDWEQPQHF TGTGCCAGCAGTCCGGACTGGGAGCAGCCCCAGCATTTT
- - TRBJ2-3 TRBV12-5 CASGLGPHTQYF TGTGCTAGTGGTCTTGGCCCCCATACGCAGTATTTT
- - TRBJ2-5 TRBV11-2 CASSLEGTPVRETQYF TGTGCCAGCAGCTTAGAAGGAACGCCTGTTCGGGAGACCCAGTACTTC
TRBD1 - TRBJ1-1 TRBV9 CASSARTGLKAFF TGTGCCAGCAGCGCTAGGACAGGGCTAAAAGCTTTCTTT
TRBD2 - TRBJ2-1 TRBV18 CASSPGSGDEQFF TGTGCCAGCTCACCGGGGAGCGGGGATGAGCAGTTCTTC
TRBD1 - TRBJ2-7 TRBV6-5 CASSYSRTGDEQYF TGTGCCAGCAGTTACTCCCGGACAGGGGACGAGCAGTACTTC
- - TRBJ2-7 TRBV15 CATSRDFAGAYSYEQYF TGTGCCACCAGCAGAGATTTCGCGGGGGCTTACTCCTACGAGCAGTACTTC
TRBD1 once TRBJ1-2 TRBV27 CASTLSLRGQGPALLYGYTF TGTGCCAGCACCCTATCCTTGAGGGGACAGGGGCCAGCCCTACTCTATGGCTACACCTTC
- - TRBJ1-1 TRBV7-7 CASSRDLYTEAFF TGTGCCAGCAGCAGGGACCTCTACACTGAAGCTTTCTTT
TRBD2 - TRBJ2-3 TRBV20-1 CSASSGGVSTDTQYF TGCAGTGCTAGTAGCGGGGGGGTAAGCACAGATACGCAGTATTTT
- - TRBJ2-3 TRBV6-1 CASSESGADTQYF TGTGCCAGCAGTGAGTCGGGGGCAGATACGCAGTATTTT
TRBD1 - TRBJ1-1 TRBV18 CASSPNRGDTEAFF TGTGCCAGCTCACCTAACAGGGGGGACACTGAAGCTTTCTTT
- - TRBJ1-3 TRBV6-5 CASSRQVSSGNTIYF TGTGCCAGCAGTCGACAGGTCTCCTCTGGAAACACCATATATTTT
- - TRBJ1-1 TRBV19 CASTPGVRSTEAFF TGTGCCAGTACCCCCGGGGTTCGGAGCACTGAAGCTTTCTTT
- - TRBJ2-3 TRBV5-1 CASSSRPSTDTQYF TGCGCCAGCAGCAGCAGGCCTAGCACAGATACGCAGTATTTT
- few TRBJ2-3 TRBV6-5 CASRPPSTDTQYF TGTGCGTCCCGTCCCCCTAGCACAGATACGCAGTATTTT
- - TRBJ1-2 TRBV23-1 CASSQSPAPSGAPCDGYTF TGCGCCAGCAGTCAATCCCCCGCCCCGTCGGGCGCCCCATGCGATGGCTACACCTTC
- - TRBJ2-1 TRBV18 CASSTGEFSYNEQFF TGTGCCAGCTCAACGGGGGAGTTCTCCTACAATGAGCAGTTCTTC
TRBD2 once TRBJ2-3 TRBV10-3 CAISGLAADTQYF TGTGCCATCAGTGGACTAGCGGCAGATACGCAGTATTTT